A selection of T cell receptor beta chains follows, all from one sample in a study of OX40 agonist ivuxolimab in advanced cancers. Some clones are missing from TCRdb's copy, which holds only in-frame ones; the method was immunoSEQ multiplex PCR. This sample has 55,000 to 75,000 clones, with around 85% found just once. The sample was CD4+ or CD8+ T cells sorted from blood, taken in a trial of the OX40 agonist ivuxolimab. The origin of the receptors is an adult with an advanced solid tumor such as melanoma, head and neck, liver or kidney cancer. Both conserved end residues are part of each CDR3. D genes are given only for firm matches. Rows give clone size only sometimes, using once, few, many, or a class for an expanded clone.

len: 11
j_gene: TRBJ2-1
abundance: -
v_gene: TRBV28
d_gene: -
CDR3nt: TGTGCCAGCAGTTTTGGTCTAATTCAGTTCTTC
CDR3aa: CASSFGLIQFF

len: 16
j_gene: TRBJ2-3
abundance: few
v_gene: TRBV28
d_gene: -
CDR3nt: TGTGCCAGCAGCCGCCTGGGACGGACTAGCACAGATACGCAGTATTTT
CDR3aa: CASSRLGRTSTDTQYF

len: 15
j_gene: TRBJ2-4
abundance: -
v_gene: TRBV19
d_gene: -
CDR3nt: TGTGCCAGTAGTCCGCAAGTGTTAGCCAAAAACATTCAGTACTTC
CDR3aa: CASSPQVLAKNIQYF

len: 13
j_gene: TRBJ2-1
abundance: once
v_gene: TRBV7-3
d_gene: TRBD2
CDR3nt: TGTGCCAGCAGCTTCGGGACTAGCGGTGAGCAGTTCTTC
CDR3aa: CASSFGTSGEQFF

len: 15
j_gene: TRBJ2-1
abundance: -
v_gene: TRBV11-2
d_gene: TRBD1
CDR3nt: TGTGCCAGCAGTCGGCTGGGACAGGGATACAATGAGCAGTTCTTC
CDR3aa: CASSRLGQGYNEQFF

len: 14
j_gene: TRBJ1-4
abundance: -
v_gene: TRBV2
d_gene: -
CDR3nt: TGTGCCAGCAGTCGGGCCCCCCCGGGTGAAAAACTGTTTTTT
CDR3aa: CASSRAPPGEKLFF

len: 15
j_gene: TRBJ2-5
abundance: -
v_gene: TRBV7-2
d_gene: TRBD2
CDR3nt: TGTGCCAGCAGCCCTACTAGCGGCTCACAAGAGACCCAGTACTTC
CDR3aa: CASSPTSGSQETQYF

len: 14
j_gene: TRBJ1-4
abundance: -
v_gene: TRBV4-2
d_gene: -
CDR3nt: TGTGCCAGTCGGCAGCAAGGGGTCAATGAAAAACTGTTTTTT
CDR3aa: CASRQQGVNEKLFF

len: 16
j_gene: TRBJ2-3
abundance: -
v_gene: TRBV7-9
d_gene: TRBD2
CDR3nt: TGTGCCAGCAGCTTCAGGCCGGGGGGAAAAAAGGATACGCAGTATTTT
CDR3aa: CASSFRPGGKKDTQYF

len: 19
j_gene: TRBJ2-2
abundance: -
v_gene: TRBV18
d_gene: TRBD2
CDR3nt: TGTGCCAGCTCACCCCCGGGACTAGCGGGAGGCCCGAACACCGGGGAGCTGTTTTTT
CDR3aa: CASSPPGLAGGPNTGELFF

len: 16
j_gene: TRBJ1-1
abundance: once
v_gene: TRBV29-1
d_gene: -
CDR3nt: TGCAGCGTTGAAGCGGCTATCGGGGGGGCGCTGACAAAAGCTTTCTTT
CDR3aa: CSVEAAIGGALTKAFF

len: 14
j_gene: TRBJ1-2
abundance: -
v_gene: TRBV7-9
d_gene: TRBD1
CDR3nt: TGTGCCAGCAGCTTATTCGGGACAGGGGAAGGCTACACCTTC
CDR3aa: CASSLFGTGEGYTF

len: 14
j_gene: TRBJ2-1
abundance: -
v_gene: TRBV10-3
d_gene: TRBD2
CDR3nt: TGTGCCACCCAACTAGCGGGAGCCTACAATGAGCAGTTCTTC
CDR3aa: CATQLAGAYNEQFF

len: 12
j_gene: TRBJ1-4
abundance: once
v_gene: TRBV28
d_gene: -
CDR3nt: TGTGCCAGCGGGGGGCTAGGTGAAAAACTGTTTTTT
CDR3aa: CASGGLGEKLFF

len: 13
j_gene: TRBJ1-1
abundance: -
v_gene: TRBV7-9
d_gene: -
CDR3nt: TGTGCCAGCAGCTTACCCGTGAGCACTGAAGCTTTCTTT
CDR3aa: CASSLPVSTEAFF

len: 16
j_gene: TRBJ2-1
abundance: -
v_gene: TRBV9
d_gene: TRBD2
CDR3nt: TGTGCCAGCAGCTCATCCCGGTCTAGCGGTAACAATGAGCAGTTCTTC
CDR3aa: CASSSSRSSGNNEQFF